Listed below are T cell receptor beta chains from one sample, sequenced in a study of blood T cell repertoires in COVID-19. Produced via immunoSEQ multiplex PCR; TCRdb's table is partial and in-frame only. Of approximately 81,000 clones listed, 90% to 95% are singletons. Sequenced input: peripheral blood. These receptors originate from a woman in her forties or fifties in a cohort sampled during active COVID-19. The CDR3 runs from the conserved cysteine through the conserved F or W. A D gene is named only where the DNA matches it firmly. Clone size appears in some rows only: once, few, many, or a class for an expanded clone.

TRBV19,-,TRBJ2-2,-,TGTGCCAGTAGTTTCTTTTACACCGGGGAGCTGTTTTTT,CASSFFYTGELFF
TRBV28,-,TRBJ1-4,TRBD1,TGTGCCAGCAGTTCGAGTGAGGGGGCGGGTGAAAAACTGTTTTTT,CASSSSEGAGEKLFF
TRBV30,-,TRBJ2-5,TRBD2,TGTGCCTGGAGTGTAGCCTTGACTAGCGGGGGGGGAGAGACCCAGTACTTC,CAWSVALTSGGGETQYF
TRBV7-3,once,TRBJ2-1,-,TGTGCCAGCAGCTTAATGGCTAGCGAAGGGGATGAGCAGTTCTTC,CASSLMASEGDEQFF
TRBV7-6,-,TRBJ1-6,-,TGTGCCAGCAGCTTAGAGGAGGCCGGGAATAATTCACCCCTCCACTTT,CASSLEEAGNNSPLHF
TRBV19,-,TRBJ1-6,-,TGTGCCAGTAGTATCCAGGGCTCCTATAATTCACCCCTCCACTTT,CASSIQGSYNSPLHF
TRBV10-3,once,TRBJ2-1,-,TGTGCCATCAGTGAGTCGCCGGGGAGCAATGAGCAGTTCTTC,CAISESPGSNEQFF
TRBV15,-,TRBJ2-5,TRBD2,TGTGCCACCAGCTCCGCCGCGGGAGGGCCGTGGGAGACCCAGTACTTC,CATSSAAGGPWETQYF
TRBV5-1,-,TRBJ2-5,TRBD1,TGCGCCAGCAGCCGATCGGGACAGGCGTTCCAAGAGACCCAGTACTTC,CASSRSGQAFQETQYF
TRBV6-5,-,TRBJ2-1,TRBD2,TGTGCCAGCAGTTATAGCGGGGGGGCCCAGGATGAGCAGTTCTTC,CASSYSGGAQDEQFF
TRBV7-9,-,TRBJ1-2,-,TGTGCTGTGGGGGGGACACTCTATGGCTACACCTTC,CAVGGTLYGYTF
TRBV5-5,-,TRBJ2-7,-,TGTGCCAGCAGCGAAGGGCCAGGGGATTACGAGCAGTACTTC,CASSEGPGDYEQYF
TRBV7-9,-,TRBJ1-1,-,TGTGCCAGCAGCTTAGTATCCGGGGTTGACACTGAAGCTTTCTTT,CASSLVSGVDTEAFF
TRBV27,-,TRBJ1-3,-,TGTGCCAGCAGTGCCACAGTCTACTCTGGAAACACCATATATTTT,CASSATVYSGNTIYF
TRBV6-4,-,TRBJ2-3,-,TGTGCCAGCAGCCCGCTTTCTGATGGCCCGAGCACAGATACGCAGTATTTT,CASSPLSDGPSTDTQYF
TRBV2,-,TRBJ2-4,-,TGTGCCAGCAGTGAAGCTCCAGTCAAAAACATTCAGTACTTC,CASSEAPVKNIQYF
TRBV25-1,-,TRBJ2-2,TRBD2,TGTGCCAGCAGAGAGAGCGGGAGCGGCACCGGGGAGCTGTTTTTT,CASRESGSGTGELFF
TRBV25-1,once,TRBJ2-2,TRBD2,TGTGCCAGCATCGGGAGGGGGGCCACCGGGGAGCTGTTTTTT,CASIGRGATGELFF
TRBV19,-,TRBJ1-1,-,TGTGCCAGTGTGATCGGGGGCACTGAAGCTTTCTTT,CASVIGGTEAFF
TRBV5-1,-,TRBJ1-2,TRBD1,TGCGCCAGCAGGGAGGGGGCGAGTGGCTACACCTTC,CASREGASGYTF
TRBV27,-,TRBJ1-1,-,TGTGCCAGCGGGGAACAGGGCGGGTACACTGAAGCTTTCTTT,CASGEQGGYTEAFF
TRBV28,-,TRBJ2-5,-,TGTGCCAGCAGTTTATTTCTCCGACGGGTGTTGGACTTC,CASSLFLRRVLDF
TRBV12-3/TRBV12-4,-,TRBJ1-5,-,TGTGCCAGCAGTTTAGCTTCGAGTCAGCCCCAGCATTTT,CASSLASSQPQHF
TRBV11-3,-,TRBJ2-3,-,TGTGCCAGCAGCTTGATTGCGGCAGATACGCAGTATTTT,CASSLIAADTQYF
TRBV28,once,TRBJ2-1,TRBD1,TGTGCCAGCAGTTCCGGACAGGGGGGAGATGAGCAGTTCTTC,CASSSGQGGDEQFF
TRBV15,-,TRBJ1-2,-,TGTGCCACCAGCTCACAGCTAAACTATGGCTACACCTTC,CATSSQLNYGYTF
TRBV6-5,-,TRBJ2-2,-,TGTGCCTGCCAGGGCCGACCGAACACCGGGGAGCTGTTTTTT,CACQGRPNTGELFF
TRBV27,-,TRBJ2-7,TRBD1,TGTGCCAGCAGTTTAGCGGTGACAGGGGGCTCCTACGAGCAGTACTTC,CASSLAVTGGSYEQYF
TRBV27,-,TRBJ2-7,TRBD2,TGTGCCACTGGCCGAGCGGGAGACACCCTACGAGGGCAGTACTTC,CATGRAGDTLRGQYF
TRBV6-1,-,TRBJ1-4,-,TGTGCCAGCAGTGAAGGGGCGGGAGAAAAACTGTTTTTT,CASSEGAGEKLFF
TRBV19,-,TRBJ1-3,-,TGTGCCAGTAGCCGACAGGCTCAATCTGGAAACACCATATATTTT,CASSRQAQSGNTIYF
TRBV7-3,-,TRBJ1-1,TRBD1,TGTGCCAGCAGCTCCCAACCGGGACAGGGAGGGTCAACTTTCTTT,CASSSQPGQGGSTFF
TRBV5-1,-,TRBJ1-5,-,TGCGCCAGCAGCTTGACGGGGGTTGACAATCAGCCCCAGCATTTT,CASSLTGVDNQPQHF
TRBV10-3,-,TRBJ2-1,TRBD2,TGTGCCATCAGTGAGTCCAGCGGGGGGGTATACAATGAGCAGTTCTTC,CAISESSGGVYNEQFF
TRBV3-1/TRBV3-2,-,TRBJ2-7,TRBD1,TGTGCCAGCAGCTCGGGACAGGGGGTTGTCGAGCAGTACTTC,CASSSGQGVVEQYF
TRBV11-3,-,TRBJ2-7,TRBD2,TGTGCCAGCAGCTTTGGGAGCGGGAGTTACGAGCAGTACTTC,CASSFGSGSYEQYF
TRBV28,-,TRBJ1-5,TRBD1,TGTGCCAGCACTATACAGGGGAATCAGCCCCAGCATTTT,CASTIQGNQPQHF
TRBV7-9,-,TRBJ1-1,-,TGTGCCAGCAACCCAAAAGGGGGCACTGAAGCTTTCTTT,CASNPKGGTEAFF
TRBV5-1,-,TRBJ2-2,TRBD1,TGCGCCAGCAGCTACACAGGGGCCGGGGAGCTGTTTTTT,CASSYTGAGELFF
TRBV7-3,-,TRBJ2-1,TRBD1,TGTGCCAGCAGCTTCAGGGGGACCCAGGGGGATGAGCAGTTCTTC,CASSFRGTQGDEQFF
TRBV24-1,-,TRBJ1-5,TRBD1,TGTGCCACCAGTGACGGCGGGACAGGGTTTCAGCCCCAGCATTTT,CATSDGGTGFQPQHF
TRBV11-3,-,TRBJ2-5,TRBD1,TGTGCCAGCAGCCACCGACAGGGCCCAGAGACCCAGTACTTC,CASSHRQGPETQYF
TRBV28,few,TRBJ2-3,TRBD2,TGTGCCAGCAGTTCGCTAGCGGGGAGCACAGATACGCAGTATTTT,CASSSLAGSTDTQYF
TRBV27,-,TRBJ2-7,TRBD2,TGTGCCAGCAGGCCGAATCCGGGACTAGCGGGAAGTGAGCAGTACTTC,CASRPNPGLAGSEQYF
TRBV2,-,TRBJ1-4,TRBD1,TGTGCCAGCAGTGAACTGGGGACAGTTAATAATGAAAAACTGTTTTTT,CASSELGTVNNEKLFF
TRBV29-1,-,TRBJ2-3,-,TGCAGCGTTGTTCGGGGGGCCACAGATACGCAGTATTTT,CSVVRGATDTQYF
TRBV5-4,-,TRBJ2-1,TRBD2,TGTGCCAGCAGCCCCTTGCGAGGAGCGGGGGGGCACAGCTCCTACAATGAGCAGTTCTTC,CASSPLRGAGGHSSYNEQFF
TRBV2,-,TRBJ2-7,-,TGTGCCAGCAGTGAGGACTACCCAGCCTACGAGCAGTACTTC,CASSEDYPAYEQYF
TRBV3-1/TRBV3-2,-,TRBJ1-3,TRBD1,TGTGCCAGCAGCGGGCGGGACAGAGGTGGAAACACCATATATTTT,CASSGRDRGGNTIYF